This entry concerns a single T cell receptor (beta chain). TCRdb's copy holds only in-frame clones and misses some; the assay was immunoSEQ multiplex PCR. Of about 210,000 clones listed, 70% to 90% are singletons. The sample is drawn from a study of blood T cell repertoires in COVID-19. About the study: PBMCs, B-cell-depleted T cells, or T cells were the source of the cDNA or gDNA that made up the material.

The CDR3 consists of 14 residues. V was pared by 0 bases and J by 7 bases, with 12 bases between. The germline V gene has CDR1 SEHNR and CDR2 FQNEAQ (reference sequence). V and J are TRBV7-9 and TRBJ1-2, with D possibly being TRBD1 (6 bases). This receptor was taken from a woman in her seventies with COVID-19, enrolled during active disease. What was sequenced was peripheral blood. The CDR3 loop reads CASSLAMTGSGYTF. The CDR3 nucleotides are TGTGCCAGCAGCTTAGCCATGACAGGCTCTGGCTACACCTTC.